This T cell receptor beta chain was captured in a study of T cell responses to AZD1222 COVID-19 vaccine. Findings and caveats of the study: Donors, mostly white British, included more females; clonal diversity was possibly underestimated. There were repertoire samples only from the period after the peak T cell response.

The trim removed 2 bases at V and 4 bases at J, leaving 0 bases unmatched. Germline assignment: CDR1 GTSNPN and CDR2 SVGIG (reference sequence). The CDR3 has 13 residues. With regard to this clone: Its antigen remains unidentified.

Profiled with immunoSEQ multiplex PCR; TCRdb holds only in-frame clones, not every one. The sample lists approximately 150,000 clones, around 83% seen once, with around 5.1% in the top ten. Sample: peripheral blood, taken 28 days after the second AZD1222 dose. The V call is TRBV30, the J call TRBJ2-7; 12 bases are shared with TRBD2. This receptor was identified in an adult who received the AZD1222 COVID-19 vaccine. CDR3 amino acids: CAWSLAGGYEQYF. The CDR3 DNA sequence: TGTGCCTGGAGTCTAGCGGGAGGGTACGAGCAGTACTTC. The full variable domain, rest sourced from reference TRBV30 and TRBJ2-7, is SQTIHQWPATLVQPVGSPLSLECTVEGTSNPNLYWYRQAAGRGLQLLFYSVGIGQISSEVPQNLSASRPQDRQFILSSKKLLLSDSGFYLCAWSLAGGYEQYFGPGTRLTVT.